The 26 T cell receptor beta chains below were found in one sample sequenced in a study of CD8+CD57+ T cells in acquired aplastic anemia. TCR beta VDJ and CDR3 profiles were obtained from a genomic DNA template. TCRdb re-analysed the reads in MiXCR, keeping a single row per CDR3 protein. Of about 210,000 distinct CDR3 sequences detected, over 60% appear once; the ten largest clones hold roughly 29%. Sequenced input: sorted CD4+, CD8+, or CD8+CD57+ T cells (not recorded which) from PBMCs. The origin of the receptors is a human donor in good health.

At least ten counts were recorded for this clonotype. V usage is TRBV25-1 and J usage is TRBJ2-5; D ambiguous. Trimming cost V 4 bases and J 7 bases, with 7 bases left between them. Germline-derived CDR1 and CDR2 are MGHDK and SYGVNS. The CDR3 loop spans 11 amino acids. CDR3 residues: CASSAPRTQYF. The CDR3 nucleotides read TGTGCCAGCAGTGCCCCTCGGACCCAGTACTTC.

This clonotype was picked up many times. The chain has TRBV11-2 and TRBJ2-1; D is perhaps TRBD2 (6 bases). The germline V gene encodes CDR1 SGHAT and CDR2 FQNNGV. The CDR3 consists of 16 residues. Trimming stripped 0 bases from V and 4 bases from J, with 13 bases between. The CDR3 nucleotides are TGTGCCAGCAGCTTAGATCCCCCAGCGGGTTACAATGAGCAGTTCTTC. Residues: CASSLDPPAGYNEQFF.

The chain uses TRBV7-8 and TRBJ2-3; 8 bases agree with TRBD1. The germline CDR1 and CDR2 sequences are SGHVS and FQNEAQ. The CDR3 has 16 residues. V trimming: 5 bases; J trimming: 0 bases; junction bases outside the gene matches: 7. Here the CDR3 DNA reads TGTGCCAGCAGCGGACAGGGACCTCTTAGCACAGATACGCAGTATTTT. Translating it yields CASSGQGPLSTDTQYF.

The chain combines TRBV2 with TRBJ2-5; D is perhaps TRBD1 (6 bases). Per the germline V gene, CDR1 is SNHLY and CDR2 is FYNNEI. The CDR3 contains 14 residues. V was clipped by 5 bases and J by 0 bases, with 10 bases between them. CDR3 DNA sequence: TGTGCCAGCAGTAAGGACAGATACCAAGAGACCCAGTACTTC. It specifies CASSKDRYQETQYF.

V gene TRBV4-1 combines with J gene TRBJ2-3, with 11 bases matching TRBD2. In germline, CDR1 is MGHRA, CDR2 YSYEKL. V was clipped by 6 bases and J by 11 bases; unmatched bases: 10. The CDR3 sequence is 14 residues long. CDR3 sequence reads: CASSETSGVAEQYF. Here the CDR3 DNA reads TGCGCCAGCAGTGAGACTAGCGGGGTGGCTGAGCAGTATTTT.

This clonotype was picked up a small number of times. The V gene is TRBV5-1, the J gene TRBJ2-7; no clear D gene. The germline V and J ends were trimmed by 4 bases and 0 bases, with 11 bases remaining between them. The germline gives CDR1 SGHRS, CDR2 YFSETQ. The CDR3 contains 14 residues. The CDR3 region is CASSGSVSSYEQYF. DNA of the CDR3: TGCGCCAGCAGCGGAAGCGTCAGCTCCTACGAGCAGTACTTC.

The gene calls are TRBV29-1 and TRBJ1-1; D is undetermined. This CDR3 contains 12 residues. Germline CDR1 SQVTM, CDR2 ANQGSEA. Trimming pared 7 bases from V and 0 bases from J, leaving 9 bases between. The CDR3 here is CSGRRVNTEAFF. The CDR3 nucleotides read TGCAGCGGTCGAAGGGTGAACACTGAAGCTTTCTTT. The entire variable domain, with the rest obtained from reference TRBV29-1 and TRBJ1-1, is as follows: SAVISQKPSRDICQRGTSLTIQCQVDSQVTMMFWYRQQPGQSLTLIATANQGSEATYESGFVIDKFPISRPNLTFSTLTVSNMSPEDSSIYLCSGRRVNTEAFFGQGTRLTVV.

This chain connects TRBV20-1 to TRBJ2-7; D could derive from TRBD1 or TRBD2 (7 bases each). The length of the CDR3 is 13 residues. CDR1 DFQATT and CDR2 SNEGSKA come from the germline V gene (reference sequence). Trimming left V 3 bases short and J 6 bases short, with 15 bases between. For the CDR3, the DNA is TGCAGTGCTAGTCCAGGGGGGGCCTCCGAGCAGTACTTC. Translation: CSASPGGASEQYF.

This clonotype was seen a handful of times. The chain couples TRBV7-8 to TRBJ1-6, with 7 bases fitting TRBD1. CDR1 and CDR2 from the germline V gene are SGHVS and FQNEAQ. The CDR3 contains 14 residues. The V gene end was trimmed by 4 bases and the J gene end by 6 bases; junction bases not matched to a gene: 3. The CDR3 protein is CASSSRQGNSPLHF. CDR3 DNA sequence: TGTGCCAGCAGCTCCCGACAGGGTAATTCACCCCTCCACTTT.

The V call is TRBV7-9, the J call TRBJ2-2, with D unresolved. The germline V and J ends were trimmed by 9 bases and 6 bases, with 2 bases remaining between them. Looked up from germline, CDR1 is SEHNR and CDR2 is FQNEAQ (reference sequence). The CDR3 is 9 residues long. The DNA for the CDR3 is TGTGCCAGACCCGGGGAGCTGTTTTTT. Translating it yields CARPGELFF.

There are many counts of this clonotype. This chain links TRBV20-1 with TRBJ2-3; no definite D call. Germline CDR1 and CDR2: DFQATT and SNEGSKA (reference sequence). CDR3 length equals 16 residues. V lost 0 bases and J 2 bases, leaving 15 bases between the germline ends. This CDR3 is CSARDPKAILTDTQYF. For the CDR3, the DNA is TGCAGTGCTAGAGATCCCAAGGCAATCCTCACAGATACGCAGTATTTT.

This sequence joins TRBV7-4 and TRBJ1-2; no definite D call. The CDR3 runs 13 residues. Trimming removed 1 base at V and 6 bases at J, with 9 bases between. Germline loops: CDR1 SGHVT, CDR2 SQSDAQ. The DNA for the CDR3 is TGTGCCAGCAGCTTAGGGGGAGGCGATGGCTACACCTTC. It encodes CASSLGGGDGYTF.

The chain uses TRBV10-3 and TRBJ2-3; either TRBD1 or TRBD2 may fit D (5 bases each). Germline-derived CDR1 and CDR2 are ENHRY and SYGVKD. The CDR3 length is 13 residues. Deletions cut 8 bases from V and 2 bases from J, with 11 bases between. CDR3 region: CAISVGDTDTQYF. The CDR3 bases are TGTGCCATCTCCGTGGGGGACACAGATACGCAGTATTTT.

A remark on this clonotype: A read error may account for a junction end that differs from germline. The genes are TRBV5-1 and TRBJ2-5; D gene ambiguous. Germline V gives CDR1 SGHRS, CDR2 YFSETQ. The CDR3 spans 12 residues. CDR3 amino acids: CASSLAGPKSDF. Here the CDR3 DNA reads TGCGCCAGCAGCTTGGCCGGGCCCAAAAGTGACTTC.

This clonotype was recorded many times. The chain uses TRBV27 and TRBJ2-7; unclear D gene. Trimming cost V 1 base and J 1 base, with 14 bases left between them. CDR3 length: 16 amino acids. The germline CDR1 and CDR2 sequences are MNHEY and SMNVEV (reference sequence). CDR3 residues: CASSLYPRMGSYEQYF. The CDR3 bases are TGTGCCAGCAGTTTATACCCCAGGATGGGGTCCTACGAGCAGTACTTC.

CDR3 region: CASSLAGAGSVDEQYF. CDR3 coding DNA: TGTGCCAGCAGCTTAGCGGGAGCGGGGTCTGTGGACGAGCAGTACTTC. V is TRBV7-9 and J is TRBJ2-7; 7 bases line up with TRBD2. The CDR3 length is 16 residues. The V and J ends lost 0 bases and 5 bases, in that order; junction bases with no gene match: 10. CDR1 SEHNR and CDR2 FQNEAQ come from the germline V gene (reference sequence).

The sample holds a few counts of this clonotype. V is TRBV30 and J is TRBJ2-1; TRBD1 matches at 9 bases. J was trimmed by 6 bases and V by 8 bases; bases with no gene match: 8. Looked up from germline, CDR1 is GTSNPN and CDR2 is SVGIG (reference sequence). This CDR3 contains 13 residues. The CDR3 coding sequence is TGTGCCGGAACAGGGGGCGCAGGCAATGAGCAGTTCTTC. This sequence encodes CAGTGGAGNEQFF.

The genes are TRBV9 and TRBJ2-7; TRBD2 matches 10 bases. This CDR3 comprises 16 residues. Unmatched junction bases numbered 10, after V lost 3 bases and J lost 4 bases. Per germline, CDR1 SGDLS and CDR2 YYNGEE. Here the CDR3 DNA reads TGTGCCAGCAGCGGAGCGGGGGGGGCCGGCGCGTACGAGCAGTACTTC. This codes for CASSGAGGAGAYEQYF.

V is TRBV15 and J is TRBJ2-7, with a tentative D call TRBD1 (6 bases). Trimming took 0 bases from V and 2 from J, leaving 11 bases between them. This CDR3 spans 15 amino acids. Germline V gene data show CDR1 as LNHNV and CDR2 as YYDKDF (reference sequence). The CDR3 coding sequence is TGTGCCACCAGCAGAGACAGGGGCCTTCCCTACGAGCAGTACTTC. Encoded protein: CATSRDRGLPYEQYF. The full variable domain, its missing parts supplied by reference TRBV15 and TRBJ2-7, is DAMVIQNPRYQVTQFGKPVTLSCSQTLNHNVMYWYQQKSSQAPKLLFHYYDKDFNNEADTPDNFQSRRPNTSFCFLDIRSPGLGDTAMYLCATSRDRGLPYEQYFGPGTRLTVT.

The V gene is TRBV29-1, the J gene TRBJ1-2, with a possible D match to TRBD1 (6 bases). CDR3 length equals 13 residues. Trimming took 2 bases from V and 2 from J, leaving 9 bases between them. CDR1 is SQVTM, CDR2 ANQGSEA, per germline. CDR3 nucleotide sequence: TGCAGCGTTGAACGGACAGCCAACTATGGCTACACCTTC. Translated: CSVERTANYGYTF. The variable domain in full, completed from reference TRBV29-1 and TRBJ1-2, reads SAVISQKPSRDICQRGTSLTIQCQVDSQVTMMFWYRQQPGQSLTLIATANQGSEATYESGFVIDKFPISRPNLTFSTLTVSNMSPEDSSIYLCSVERTANYGYTFGSGTRLTVV.

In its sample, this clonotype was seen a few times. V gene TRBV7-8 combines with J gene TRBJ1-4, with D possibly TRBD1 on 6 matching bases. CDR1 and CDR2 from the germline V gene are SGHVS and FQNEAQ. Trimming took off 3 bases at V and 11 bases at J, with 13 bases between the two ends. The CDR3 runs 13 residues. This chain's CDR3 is CASSFPQGGKLFF. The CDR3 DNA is TGTGCCAGCAGCTTCCCACAGGGTGGGAAACTGTTTTTT.

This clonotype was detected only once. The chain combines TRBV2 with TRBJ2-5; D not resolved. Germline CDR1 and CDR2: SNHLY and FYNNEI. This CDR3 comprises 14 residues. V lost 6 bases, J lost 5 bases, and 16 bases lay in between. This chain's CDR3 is CASSSGWTVETQYF. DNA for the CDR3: TGTGCCAGCAGCTCTGGATGGACGGTTGAGACCCAGTACTTC.

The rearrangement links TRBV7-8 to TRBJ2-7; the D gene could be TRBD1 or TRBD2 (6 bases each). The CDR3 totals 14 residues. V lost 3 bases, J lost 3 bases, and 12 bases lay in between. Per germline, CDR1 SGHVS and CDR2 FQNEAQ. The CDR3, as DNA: TGTGCCAGCAGCTTTAGGGGGGCATTCTACGAGCAGTACTTC. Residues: CASSFRGAFYEQYF.

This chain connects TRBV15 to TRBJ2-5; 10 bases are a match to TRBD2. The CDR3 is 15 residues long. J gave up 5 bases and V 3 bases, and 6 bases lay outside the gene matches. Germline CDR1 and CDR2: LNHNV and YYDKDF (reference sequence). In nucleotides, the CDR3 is TGTGCCACCAGCAGTAGCAGCGGGGGGGGGGAGACCCAGTACTTC. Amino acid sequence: CATSSSSGGGETQYF.

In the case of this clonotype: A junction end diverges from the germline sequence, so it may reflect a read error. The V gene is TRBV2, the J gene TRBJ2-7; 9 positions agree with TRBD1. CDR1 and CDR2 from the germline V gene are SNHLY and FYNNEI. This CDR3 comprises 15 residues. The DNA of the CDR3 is TGTGCCAGCAGAGGGACAGGGACAATTATTTACGAGCAATACTTC. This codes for CASRGTGTIIYEQYF.

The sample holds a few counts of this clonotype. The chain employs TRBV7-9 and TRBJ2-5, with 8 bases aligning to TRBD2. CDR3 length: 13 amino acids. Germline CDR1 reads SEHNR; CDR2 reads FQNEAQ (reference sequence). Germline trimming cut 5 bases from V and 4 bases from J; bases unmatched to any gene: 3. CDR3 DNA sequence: TGTGCCAGCAGCCCGGGAGGGACAGAGACCCAGTACTTC. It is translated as CASSPGGTETQYF. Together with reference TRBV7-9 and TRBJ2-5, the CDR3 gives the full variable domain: DTGVSQNPRHKITKRGQNVTFRCDPISEHNRLYWYRQTLGQGPEFLTYFQNEAQLEKSRLLSDRFSAERPKGSFSTLEIQRTEQGDSAMYLCASSPGGTETQYFGPGTRLLVL.